The next 3 T cell receptor beta chains were all read from a single sample in a study of cytotoxic CD8 clonotypes in ibrutinib-treated CLL (dated by TCRdb to about 2021). The sample's time point, from its label and the paper: progressive disease on ibrutinib. Receptor libraries were prepared by the immunoSEQ multiplex PCR assay. This immuneACCESS table, as held by TCRdb, lists in-frame sequences with V and J called but not all clones. Of the missing ones, under half trace to an unresolved V gene in checked studies; the others have no known cause. This sample has fewer than 300,000 clones in its table, and roughly four fifths of those were observed once. About 5.3% of the sample is taken by the ten largest. Sequenced material: PBMCs, taken at disease progression, from a patient treated with ibrutinib. The receptors come from a human donor with chronic lymphocytic leukemia.

This chain uses TRBV28 with TRBJ2-7; 9 positions agree with TRBD1. CDR1 and CDR2 from the germline V gene are MDHEN and SYDVKM. The CDR3 consists of 14 residues. Trimming cost V 4 bases and J 0 bases; bases outside gene matches: 1. The CDR3 region is CASSWDRVSYEQYF. The CDR3 DNA sequence: TGTGCCAGCAGTTGGGACAGGGTCTCCTACGAGCAGTACTTC.

The genes are TRBV5-1 and TRBJ2-3, with 7 bases fitting TRBD2. CDR1 is SGHRS, CDR2 YFSETQ, per germline. Trimming removed 7 bases from V and 1 base from J; junction bases left unmatched: 9. The length of the CDR3 is 15 residues. The CDR3 DNA reads as TGCGCCAGCCTACCCGGGGGGTCCGGCACAGATACGCAGTATTTT. This codes for CASLPGGSGTDTQYF. Using reference TRBV5-1 and TRBJ2-3 for the parts outside the CDR3, the full variable domain is KAGVTQTPRYLIKTRGQQVTLSCSPISGHRSVSWYQQTPGQGLQFLFEYFSETQRNKGNFPGRFSGRQFSNSRSEMNVSTLELGDSALYLCASLPGGSGTDTQYFGPGTRLTVL.

The gene calls are TRBV5-4 and TRBJ2-5, with unresolved D. V was clipped by 1 base and J by 4 bases, with 8 bases between them. CDR3 length equals 13 residues. CDR1 SGHNT and CDR2 YYREEE come from the germline V gene (reference sequence). For the CDR3, the DNA is TGTGCCAGCAGCTTGCCCCCTGGAGAGACCCAGTACTTC. It codes for CASSLPPGETQYF. Full variable domain (remainder filled in from reference TRBV5-4 and TRBJ2-5): ETGVTQSPTHLIKTRGQQVTLRCSSQSGHNTVSWYQQALGQGPQFIFQYYREEENGRGNFPPRFSGLQFPNYSSELNVNALELDDSALYLCASSLPPGETQYFGPGTRLLVL.